These 5 T cell receptor beta chains were sequenced from one sample in a study of blood T cell repertoires in COVID-19. Produced via immunoSEQ multiplex PCR; TCRdb's table is partial and in-frame only. This sample has about 120,000 clones; roughly 81% occur once, and the top ten carry about 10%. The sample consisted of peripheral blood. The receptors stem from a human donor in a cohort sampled during active COVID-19.

The genes are TRBV10-3 and TRBJ2-5; D call uncertain. With 10 bases removed from V and 1 base from J, the gap between germline ends came to 13 bases. From germline, CDR1 is ENHRY and CDR2 SYGVKD. The CDR3 runs 13 residues. The CDR3 DNA sequence: TGTGCCACCCGAGGCTCCTCCCAAGAGACCCAGTACTTC. Encoded protein: CATRGSSQETQYF.

This chain links TRBV6-5 with TRBJ2-7; D possibly corresponds to TRBD1 (5 bases). The CDR3 has 13 residues. Germline V gives CDR1 MNHEY, CDR2 SVGAGI. Between the trimmed V and J ends, which lost 7 bases and 6 bases, there was a span of 16 bases. The CDR3 nucleotides read TGTGCCAGCACGCTACCCGGGCAGGGCGAGCAGTACTTC. This encodes CASTLPGQGEQYF.

V usage is TRBV6-5 and J usage is TRBJ1-1, with D perhaps matching TRBD1 (6 bases). V lost 5 bases, J lost 5 bases, and 18 bases lay in between. Per germline, CDR1 MNHEY and CDR2 SVGAGI. The CDR3 has 15 residues. Here the CDR3 reads CASSRDRTASTEAFF. Written as DNA, the CDR3 is TGTGCCAGCAGTCGCGACAGGACTGCGAGTACTGAAGCTTTCTTT.

The V call is TRBV28, the J call TRBJ1-2; TRBD1 matches at 7 bases. This CDR3 is 15 amino acids long. Germline values: CDR1 MDHEN, CDR2 SYDVKM. Trimming at V came to 5 bases and at J to 0 bases, leaving 6 bases not matched to a gene. Written as DNA, the CDR3 is TGTGCCAGCAGTACGACCGGACAGGCTAACTATGGCTACACCTTC. Amino acids: CASSTTGQANYGYTF.

This chain links TRBV6-2 or TRBV6-3 with TRBJ1-5; maybe TRBD1 (6 bases). V was clipped by 6 bases and J by 0 bases, with 12 bases between them. This CDR3 comprises 15 residues. CDR1 is MNHEY, CDR2 SVGEGT, per germline. The CDR3 spells CASSMGHNSNQPQHF. The CDR3 DNA sequence: TGTGCCAGCAGCATGGGACACAATAGCAATCAGCCCCAGCATTTT.